These T cell receptor beta chains were read from a single sample in a study of shared clonotypes between healthy human individuals. The repertoire was sequenced with immunoSEQ multiplex PCR; TCRdb's copy has only in-frame clones and lacks some. The table lists under 2.5 million clones, 85% to 95% of them singletons. The specimen sequenced was naive CD4+ T cells from PBMCs. These receptors all stem from a man younger than 30 in good health. Some clones in this sample may be carry-over from other donors' samples. The CDR3 runs from the conserved cysteine through the conserved F or W. D genes are given only for firm matches. The listing skips clone size in some rows; elsewhere it reads once, few, many or a size class.

abundance: -
j_gene: TRBJ1-2
v_gene: TRBV2
d_gene: -
CDR3nt: TGTGCCAGCAGTGTGAGGGCACAAGATGGCTACACCTTC
CDR3aa: CASSVRAQDGYTF

abundance: -
j_gene: TRBJ1-1
v_gene: TRBV15
d_gene: -
CDR3nt: TGTGCCACCAGCAGAGATAGTGCGAGCACTGAAGCTTTCTTT
CDR3aa: CATSRDSASTEAFF

abundance: -
j_gene: TRBJ1-1
v_gene: TRBV10-3
d_gene: -
CDR3nt: TGTGCCATCAGTGCGGCAGCTCCGAACACTGAAGCTTTCTTT
CDR3aa: CAISAAAPNTEAFF

abundance: -
j_gene: TRBJ2-3
v_gene: TRBV21-1
d_gene: -
CDR3nt: TGTGCCAGCAGCAAAGTATCTAGAGGACGCACAGATACGCAGTATTTT
CDR3aa: CASSKVSRGRTDTQYF

abundance: -
j_gene: TRBJ1-1
v_gene: TRBV30
d_gene: TRBD1
CDR3nt: TGTGCCTGGAGTGTTCAGGGGGCGCCGGAAGCTTTCTTT
CDR3aa: CAWSVQGAPEAFF

abundance: -
j_gene: TRBJ2-7
v_gene: TRBV20-1
d_gene: -
CDR3nt: TGCAGTGCTAGTTCCGGCGAGCAGTACTTC
CDR3aa: CSASSGEQYF

abundance: -
j_gene: TRBJ2-1
v_gene: TRBV28
d_gene: -
CDR3nt: TGTGCCACCATAAACGCGACTGGCGCGAAGCAGTTCTTC
CDR3aa: CATINATGAKQFF

abundance: -
j_gene: TRBJ2-6
v_gene: TRBV7-2
d_gene: -
CDR3nt: TGTGCCAGCAGCTATCAAGCAGGTGTTCTGGGGGCCAACGTCCTGACTTTC
CDR3aa: CASSYQAGVLGANVLTF

abundance: -
j_gene: TRBJ2-2
v_gene: TRBV5-1
d_gene: TRBD2
CDR3nt: TGCGCCAGCAGCATGACTAGCGGGATGCCCACCGGGGAGCTGTTTTTT
CDR3aa: CASSMTSGMPTGELFF

abundance: few
j_gene: TRBJ2-2
v_gene: TRBV18
d_gene: -
CDR3nt: TGTGCCAGCTCACCTGGACAGCCGAACACCGGGGAGCTGTTTTTT
CDR3aa: CASSPGQPNTGELFF

abundance: -
j_gene: TRBJ1-2
v_gene: TRBV5-4
d_gene: TRBD1
CDR3nt: TGTGCCAGCAGCTTGGAGGCCAGGGGGAATGGCTACACCTTC
CDR3aa: CASSLEARGNGYTF

abundance: -
j_gene: TRBJ2-1
v_gene: TRBV7-9
d_gene: -
CDR3nt: TGTGCCAGCAGCTTATTGAGGGAGCCCTACAATGAGCAGTTCTTC
CDR3aa: CASSLLREPYNEQFF

abundance: -
j_gene: TRBJ2-7
v_gene: TRBV7-9
d_gene: TRBD1
CDR3nt: TGTGCCAGCAGCTTAAAACTCGGGACAGGGGGCTCATACGAGCAGTACTTC
CDR3aa: CASSLKLGTGGSYEQYF

abundance: few
j_gene: TRBJ1-2
v_gene: TRBV19
d_gene: -
CDR3nt: TGTGCCAGCTTAGACGGAGACAGGTCTCTCTATGGCTACACCTTC
CDR3aa: CASLDGDRSLYGYTF

abundance: -
j_gene: TRBJ2-7
v_gene: TRBV9
d_gene: TRBD2
CDR3nt: TGTGCCAGCAGCGTAGGTAGTGGACTAGCGGGACACGAGCAGTACTTC
CDR3aa: CASSVGSGLAGHEQYF

abundance: -
j_gene: TRBJ1-2
v_gene: TRBV27
d_gene: -
CDR3nt: TGTGCCAGCAGTTTATACGGGGCGGGAAGGTCTTTGTTATACTATGGCTACACCTTC
CDR3aa: CASSLYGAGRSLLYYGYTF

abundance: -
j_gene: TRBJ2-2
v_gene: TRBV28
d_gene: -
CDR3nt: TGTGCCAGCAGTGCAAACGCGGGTGGCGCGGGGGAGCTGTTTTTT
CDR3aa: CASSANAGGAGELFF

abundance: -
j_gene: TRBJ2-1
v_gene: TRBV29-1
d_gene: -
CDR3nt: TGCAGCGTTGAAAGGGGGGCGGGAAGGTTCTTC
CDR3aa: CSVERGAGRFF

abundance: once
j_gene: TRBJ2-7
v_gene: TRBV1
d_gene: -
CDR3nt: TGCACCAGCACCGCCGCTGGACAGACCTCCTACGAGCAGTACTTC
CDR3aa: CTSTAAGQTSYEQYF

abundance: -
j_gene: TRBJ1-3
v_gene: TRBV19
d_gene: -
CDR3nt: TGTGCCAGCCGTGCCGGGACGGACTCTGGAAACACCATATATTTT
CDR3aa: CASRAGTDSGNTIYF

abundance: -
j_gene: TRBJ1-1
v_gene: TRBV27
d_gene: -
CDR3nt: TGTGCCAGCAGTTTCAGCAGCCCCCTCGGGGCGCCCGGTGAAGCTTTCTTT
CDR3aa: CASSFSSPLGAPGEAFF

abundance: -
j_gene: TRBJ2-7
v_gene: TRBV28
d_gene: -
CDR3nt: TGTGCCAGCAGTTTAGCCCGCTCCTACGAGCAGTACTTC
CDR3aa: CASSLARSYEQYF

abundance: -
j_gene: TRBJ2-7
v_gene: TRBV6-5
d_gene: TRBD2
CDR3nt: TGTGCCAGCAGTCTTACCGGGACTACCGCCTACGAGCAGTACTTC
CDR3aa: CASSLTGTTAYEQYF

abundance: -
j_gene: TRBJ1-6
v_gene: TRBV15
d_gene: TRBD1
CDR3nt: TGTGCCACCAGCAGGGAAACGGGACAGCTCTCACCCCTCCACTTT
CDR3aa: CATSRETGQLSPLHF

abundance: -
j_gene: TRBJ2-1
v_gene: TRBV5-6
d_gene: -
CDR3nt: TGTGCCAGCATCCGGATCGGGTGGAGTGAGCAGTTCTTC
CDR3aa: CASIRIGWSEQFF

abundance: -
j_gene: TRBJ2-1
v_gene: TRBV5-1
d_gene: -
CDR3nt: TGCGCCAGCAGTTATGGTTACGGGAACTACAATGAGCAGTTCTTC
CDR3aa: CASSYGYGNYNEQFF

abundance: -
j_gene: TRBJ1-2
v_gene: TRBV5-1
d_gene: TRBD1
CDR3nt: TGCGCCAGCAGCTCCGACAGGGCCGGGGATGGCTACACCTTC
CDR3aa: CASSSDRAGDGYTF

abundance: -
j_gene: TRBJ1-5
v_gene: TRBV19
d_gene: TRBD1
CDR3nt: TGTGCCAGTAGTATATTAGGGACAGTCCCCAATCAGCCCCAGCATTTT
CDR3aa: CASSILGTVPNQPQHF

abundance: -
j_gene: TRBJ2-7
v_gene: TRBV29-1
d_gene: -
CDR3nt: TGCAGCGTTTCGACCCCCCCAGGTTACGAGCAGTACTTC
CDR3aa: CSVSTPPGYEQYF

abundance: -
j_gene: TRBJ2-7
v_gene: TRBV28
d_gene: TRBD1
CDR3nt: TGTGCCAGCAGTCCCCTCGGGGGACAGGGGGTAAGGGAGCAGTACTTC
CDR3aa: CASSPLGGQGVREQYF

abundance: -
j_gene: TRBJ1-4
v_gene: TRBV7-9
d_gene: -
CDR3nt: TGTGCCAGCAGCTTACCTAGGTCAGATGAGGAAAAACTGTTTTTT
CDR3aa: CASSLPRSDEEKLFF

abundance: -
j_gene: TRBJ2-3
v_gene: TRBV6-1
d_gene: -
CDR3nt: TGTGCCAGCCGGTACCGGGCTACTAGCACAGATACGCAGTATTTT
CDR3aa: CASRYRATSTDTQYF

abundance: once
j_gene: TRBJ2-7
v_gene: TRBV4-1
d_gene: TRBD2
CDR3nt: TGCGCCAGCAGCCCAGCCGCGGGTAGCGGGAACTACGAGCAGTACTTC
CDR3aa: CASSPAAGSGNYEQYF

abundance: -
j_gene: TRBJ1-2
v_gene: TRBV5-1
d_gene: -
CDR3nt: TGCGCCAGCAGCTTGGATGAGACACCAGGCTATGGCTACACCTTC
CDR3aa: CASSLDETPGYGYTF

abundance: -
j_gene: TRBJ2-7
v_gene: TRBV5-4
d_gene: TRBD1
CDR3nt: TGTGCCAGCAGCTTACCCGGACAGGGCAGGTCCTACGAGCAGTACTTC
CDR3aa: CASSLPGQGRSYEQYF

abundance: -
j_gene: TRBJ2-5
v_gene: TRBV5-4
d_gene: -
CDR3nt: TGTGCCAGCAGCAAGGCCCCCCAAGAGACCCAGTACTTC
CDR3aa: CASSKAPQETQYF